Following are 27 T cell receptor beta chains from one sample sequenced in a study of T-cell reconstitution after alpha-beta-depleted transplantation in children. The authors prepared the TCRbeta library with unique molecular identifiers. One entry per CDR3 protein, called by TCRdb with MiXCR from the PCR reads. The sample includes hundreds of thousands of distinct CDR3 sequences, around 13% of them seen just once. Sequencing was performed on PBMCs, taken before TCRalphabeta/CD19-depleted stem cell transplant. These receptors came from a girl aged 2 to 10 with congenital amegakaryocytic thrombocytopenia, due to receive a stem cell transplant.

This clonotype has at least ten counts. CDR3 coding DNA: TGTGCCAGCAGTGAAAAAGGCAGATCAGAGTTCTTC. It encodes CASSEKGRSEFF. V and J are TRBV2 and TRBJ2-1; D is unclear. The germline CDR1 and CDR2 sequences are SNHLY and FYNNEI. V lost 2 bases and J 14 bases, leaving 13 bases between the germline ends. The CDR3 contains 12 residues.

In this sample, this clonotype turned up many times. The chain carries TRBV27 and TRBJ2-7; D is uncertain. This CDR3 is 13 amino acids long. Germline CDR1 MNHEY, CDR2 SMNVEV (reference sequence). Deletions cut 0 bases from V and 3 bases from J, with 6 bases between. Here the CDR3 reads CASSLSAYYEQYF. The DNA for the CDR3 is TGTGCCAGCAGTTTATCGGCCTACTACGAGCAGTACTTC.

The rearrangement uses TRBV7-6 and TRBJ2-7; TRBD2 aligns across 7 bases. V lost 3 bases and J lost 3; bases outside the gene matches: 5. CDR1 is SGHVS and CDR2 is FNYEAQ in the germline V gene. This CDR3 region has 14 residues. CDR3: CASSFTASGYEQYF. The DNA of the CDR3 is TGTGCCAGCAGCTTTACCGCTAGCGGCTACGAGCAGTACTTC.

This clonotype was recorded many times. The CDR3 DNA sequence: TGTGCCATCAGTGAGTCGCCCGAACGCAGTGAAGCTTTCTTT. Residues: CAISESPERSEAFF. The chain joins TRBV10-3 to TRBJ1-1; no firm D call. CDR3 length: 14 amino acids. CDR1 is ENHRY, CDR2 SYGVKD, per germline. Trimming left V 0 bases short and J 7 bases short, with 12 bases between.

This clonotype showed up just a few times. V is TRBV20-1 and J is TRBJ2-2, with 11 bases matching TRBD2. V was pared by 6 bases and J by 5 bases, with 5 bases of the junction left unmatched. The CDR3 extends over 14 amino acids. Germline V gene sequence: CDR1 DFQATT, CDR2 SNEGSKA (reference sequence). The chain's CDR3 is CSALAGGPTGELFF. DNA of the CDR3: TGCAGTGCGTTAGCGGGAGGGCCGACCGGGGAGCTGTTTTTT.

There are many counts of this clonotype. The chain joins TRBV20-1 to TRBJ2-1, with D tentatively TRBD1 (5 bases). This CDR3 contains 13 residues. Germline V gene lookup returns CDR1 DFQATT and CDR2 SNEGSKA (reference sequence). Here the CDR3 DNA reads TGCTGTAGAAGGGGAAGCTCCTACAATGAGCAGTTCTTC. This translates into CCRRGSSYNEQFF.

V usage is TRBV30 and J usage is TRBJ2-5; D perhaps matches TRBD2 (5 bases). Per germline, CDR1 GTSNPN and CDR2 SVGIG (reference sequence). CDR3 length: 15 amino acids. Trimming shortened V by 1 base and J by 3 bases, and 15 bases separated the two germline ends. CDR3 in amino acids: CAWSDNGIPEETQYF. In DNA form, the CDR3 reads TGTGCCTGGAGTGACAACGGGATCCCCGAAGAGACCCAGTACTTC. Combining the CDR3 with reference TRBV30 and TRBJ2-5 gives the whole variable domain SQTIHQWPATLVQPVGSPLSLECTVEGTSNPNLYWYRQAAGRGLQLLFYSVGIGQISSEVPQNLSASRPQDRQFILSSKKLLLSDSGFYLCAWSDNGIPEETQYFGPGTRLLVL.

The gene calls are TRBV7-6 and TRBJ2-3; 8 bases agree with TRBD1. The length of the CDR3 is 19 residues. Germline values: CDR1 SGHVS, CDR2 FNYEAQ. V shed 5 bases and J 5 bases; nucleotides not matched to a gene: 21. The CDR3 here is CASSHSSTDGTGPIDTQYF. For the CDR3, the DNA is TGTGCCAGCAGCCACTCATCCACCGACGGGACAGGCCCCATAGATACGCAGTATTTT.

Comment on this clonotype: A much bigger clone sits one base away, suggesting this may be a read error. The CDR3 sequence is CASSSNSDPSTDTQYF. The CDR3 region has the DNA TGCGCCAGCAGCTCCAACTCAGACCCTAGCACAGATACGCAGTATTTT. This rearrangement joins TRBV5-1 to TRBJ2-3; no definite D call. Germline CDR1 SGHRS, CDR2 YFSETQ. Between the trimmed V and J ends, which lost 3 bases and 0 bases, there was a span of 14 bases. The CDR3 has 16 amino acids.

This clonotype was recorded many times. The rearrangement uses TRBV7-9 and TRBJ2-5; D gene uncertain. V was clipped by 5 bases and J by 1 base, with 11 bases between them. The CDR3 spans 14 residues. Looked up from germline, CDR1 is SEHNR and CDR2 is FQNEAQ (reference sequence). DNA for the CDR3: TGTGCCAGCAGCGCTACCTCAGTCCAAGAGACCCAGTACTTC. Amino acid sequence: CASSATSVQETQYF. Filled out from reference TRBV7-9 and TRBJ2-5, the complete variable domain reads DTGVSQNPRHKITKRGQNVTFRCDPISEHNRLYWYRQTLGQGPEFLTYFQNEAQLEKSRLLSDRFSAERPKGSFSTLEIQRTEQGDSAMYLCASSATSVQETQYFGPGTRLLVL.

In its sample, this clonotype was seen many times. The chain couples TRBV10-3 to TRBJ2-7; D is unresolved. This CDR3 contains 12 residues. CDR1 is ENHRY, CDR2 SYGVKD, per germline. Trimming left V 2 bases short and J 2 bases short, with 4 bases between. The CDR3 protein is CAISETAYEQYF. CDR3 DNA: TGTGCCATCAGTGAGACAGCCTACGAGCAGTACTTC.

There are a few counts of this clonotype. The CDR3 loop is CASSFIRLAGVVYEQFF. The CDR3 region has the DNA TGTGCCAGCAGCTTCATTCGGCTAGCGGGAGTGGTCTATGAGCAGTTCTTC. The chain employs TRBV7-8 and TRBJ2-1; 10 nucleotides align to TRBD2. V lost 3 bases and J lost 8; bases outside the gene matches: 13. The germline CDR1 and CDR2 sequences are SGHVS and FQNEAQ. There are 17 residues in the CDR3.

This clonotype was seen more than once but under ten times. The chain links TRBV5-1 to TRBJ2-1; 11 bases are shared with TRBD2. Germline CDR1 and CDR2: SGHRS and YFSETQ. Unmatched junction bases numbered 6, after V lost 0 bases and J lost 7 bases. This CDR3 has 16 residues. CDR3 region: CASSLAGSGRVNEQFF. DNA for the CDR3: TGCGCCAGCAGCTTGGCCGGTAGCGGGAGGGTGAATGAGCAGTTCTTC.

This clonotype was picked up a small number of times. V and J are TRBV28 and TRBJ2-7, with D perhaps TRBD1 or TRBD2 (5 bases each). Per germline, CDR1 MDHEN and CDR2 SYDVKM. The CDR3 covers 18 residues. With 2 bases removed from V and 5 bases from J, the gap between germline ends came to 25 bases. In DNA, the CDR3 is TGTGCCAGCAGTTTACGTTTCCTCCGGGACGGATTGTACCACGAGCAGTACTTC. Its translation is CASSLRFLRDGLYHEQYF.

Details on this clonotype: Its ends do not fully match the called genes, so a read error is possible. This chain connects TRBV7-9 to TRBJ1-2; possibly TRBD1 for D (5 bases). This CDR3 is built from 14 residues. Germline assignment: CDR1 SEHNR and CDR2 FQNEAQ (reference sequence). The CDR3 loop is CASSPVTDIYGYPF. CDR3 coding DNA: TGTGCCAGCAGCCCCGTGACAGACATCTATGGCTACCCCTTC.

With regard to this clonotype: A much more abundant neighbour one base away suggests this may be a read error. The rearrangement links TRBV12-3 or TRBV12-4 to TRBJ2-2; the match to TRBD1 covers 7 bases. J gave up 5 bases and V 10 bases, and 4 bases lay outside the gene matches. The CDR3 contains 12 residues. CDR3 in amino acids: CATKGQTGELFF. The CDR3 DNA follows: TGTGCCACCAAGGGACAGACCGGGGAGCTGTTTTTT.

This clonotype was seen more than once but under ten times. This sequence joins TRBV20-1 and TRBJ2-1, with 10 nucleotides matching TRBD2. Germline V gene sequence: CDR1 DFQATT, CDR2 SNEGSKA (reference sequence). The CDR3 totals 14 residues. Trimming at V came to 1 base and at J to 6 bases, leaving 3 bases not matched to a gene. CDR3 nucleotides: TGCAGTGCTAGAGCAGCGGGAGGGAGCAATGAGCAGTTCTTC. Translation: CSARAAGGSNEQFF.

This clonotype has a count of ten or more. The chain carries TRBV6-5 and TRBJ1-1, with unresolved D. Trimming pared 1 base from V and 7 bases from J, leaving 10 bases between. Germline CDR1 reads MNHEY; CDR2 reads SVGAGI. The CDR3 has 13 residues. CDR3 region: CASSYFSGNEAFF. The CDR3 DNA sequence: TGTGCCAGCAGTTACTTCTCCGGGAATGAAGCTTTCTTT.

This clonotype was counted many times. The chain carries TRBV29-1 and TRBJ1-1; a weak D match, TRBD1 (5 bases). This CDR3 contains 13 residues. Germline assignment: CDR1 SQVTM and CDR2 ANQGSEA. V lost 6 bases and J 0 bases, leaving 11 bases between the germline ends. CDR3 amino acids: CSVRGLMNTEAFF. The CDR3 DNA reads as TGCAGCGTGCGGGGACTTATGAACACTGAAGCTTTCTTT.

This clonotype has a count of ten or more. The V and J genes are TRBV29-1 and TRBJ2-2, with D possibly TRBD1 on 6 matching bases. Germline-derived CDR1 and CDR2 are SQVTM and ANQGSEA. The CDR3 is 14 amino acids. The V end lost 6 bases, the J end lost 1 base, and 12 bases lay between the germline ends. As DNA, the CDR3 is TGCAGCGTCGAACAGGGACGGAACACCGGGGAGCTGTTTTTT. Its translation is CSVEQGRNTGELFF.

This clonotype occurred a few times. CDR3 residues: CASSLKGHTKEIEKLFF. CDR3 DNA: TGCGCCAGCAGCTTGAAAGGACACACGAAAGAAATTGAAAAACTGTTTTTT. V and J are TRBV5-1 and TRBJ1-4; the D gene is possibly TRBD1 (5 bases). This CDR3 has 17 residues. Trimming took off 1 base at V and 7 bases at J, with 20 bases between the two ends. Germline V CDR1 and CDR2: SGHRS, YFSETQ. Full variable domain (missing parts from reference TRBV5-1 and TRBJ1-4): KAGVTQTPRYLIKTRGQQVTLSCSPISGHRSVSWYQQTPGQGLQFLFEYFSETQRNKGNFPGRFSGRQFSNSRSEMNVSTLELGDSALYLCASSLKGHTKEIEKLFFGSGTQLSVL.

This clonotype showed up many times. CDR3 sequence (DNA): TGTGCCAGCAGTCTCAGCGGGAGCGCTGGCAATGAGCAGTTCTTC. Translation gives CASSLSGSAGNEQFF. The J gene is TRBJ2-1, the V gene TRBV6-4; TRBD2 agrees at 8 bases. Trimming cost V 5 bases and J 6 bases; bases outside gene matches: 9. CDR3 length: 15 residues. Germline CDR1 MRHNA, CDR2 SNTAGT.

This clonotype was observed a handful of times. V is TRBV20-1 and J is TRBJ2-5; the D gene is possibly TRBD1 (5 bases). The CDR3 contains 17 residues. V lost 1 base, J lost 4 bases, and 22 bases lay in between. Germline CDR1 DFQATT, CDR2 SNEGSKA (reference sequence). CDR3 in amino acids: CSARAWISGRMGETQYF. CDR3 bases: TGCAGTGCTAGAGCCTGGATTTCAGGGCGGATGGGAGAGACCCAGTACTTC.

This clonotype was counted many times. The genes are TRBV6-6 and TRBJ2-1; D is uncertain. The CDR3 runs to 12 residues. Between the trimmed V and J ends, which lost 7 bases and 6 bases, there was a span of 10 bases. Germline V gene sequence: CDR1 MNHNY, CDR2 SVGAGI (reference sequence). The CDR3 protein is CASKVKVNEQFF. Here the CDR3 DNA reads TGTGCCAGCAAAGTAAAGGTCAATGAGCAGTTCTTC.

About this clonotype: This clone may be a read error of a much larger clone one base away. CDR3 loop: CAASDPDRYEQYF. In DNA, the CDR3 is TGTGCCGCCAGTGACCCGGACCGCTACGAGCAGTACTTC. The rearrangement joins TRBV24-1 to TRBJ2-7; D is undetermined. This CDR3 contains 13 residues. Germline CDR1 KGHDR, CDR2 SFDVKD.

This clonotype was counted ten times or more. This chain uses TRBV30 with TRBJ2-7; TRBD2 aligns across 9 bases. The germline CDR1 and CDR2 sequences are GTSNPN and SVGIG (reference sequence). This CDR3 comprises 14 residues. V dropped 2 bases and J dropped 3; count of bases not matched to a gene: 5. The CDR3 sequence is CAWSKLAGYYEQYF. CDR3 coding DNA: TGTGCCTGGAGTAAACTAGCGGGTTACTACGAGCAGTACTTC.

This clonotype was counted only a few times. The chain links TRBV12-5 to TRBJ2-1; D might be TRBD2 (6 bases). Germline V CDR1 and CDR2: LGHNT, FRNRAP. The V end lost 7 bases, the J end lost 10 bases, and 20 bases lay between the germline ends. The CDR3 spans 14 residues. The CDR3: CASAPPRDRGEQFF. CDR3 bases: TGTGCTAGTGCCCCCCCGCGGGATAGAGGCGAGCAGTTCTTC.